These 22 T cell receptor beta chains were all obtained from the same sample, sequenced in a study of cytomegalovirus exposure and HLA in healthy donors. PCR used 60 Vbeta primers and 13 Jbeta primers. Measured with immunoSEQ multiplex PCR; TCRdb has only the in-frame clones, and not every one. Among 150,000 to 200,000 clones listed, approximately 84% were seen once. Sequencing was performed on PBMCs. These receptors were collected from a woman in her forties or fifties in good health and CMV-seropositive.

V usage is TRBV7-9 and J usage is TRBJ2-1; TRBD2 aligns across 14 bases. Per the germline V gene, CDR1 is SEHNR and CDR2 is FQNEAQ (reference sequence). The CDR3 runs to 18 residues. J gave up 4 bases and V 5 bases, and 10 bases lay outside the gene matches. The CDR3 coding sequence is TGTGCCAGCAGCACCGTGAGACTAGCGGGGGGGGTATACAATGAGCAGTTCTTC. It is translated as CASSTVRLAGGVYNEQFF. Full variable domain (remainder filled in from reference TRBV7-9 and TRBJ2-1): DTGVSQNPRHKITKRGQNVTFRCDPISEHNRLYWYRQTLGQGPEFLTYFQNEAQLEKSRLLSDRFSAERPKGSFSTLEIQRTEQGDSAMYLCASSTVRLAGGVYNEQFFGPGTRLTVL.

The chain carries TRBV28 and TRBJ2-7, with D perhaps matching TRBD1 (6 bases). With 6 bases removed from V and 3 bases from J, the gap between germline ends came to 15 bases. The germline V gene encodes CDR1 MDHEN and CDR2 SYDVKM. This CDR3 contains 14 residues. CDR3 DNA: TGTGCCAGCAGCTCGGACAGTCTTTTCTACGAGCAGTACTTC. The encoded protein is CASSSDSLFYEQYF.

The V gene is TRBV11-2, the J gene TRBJ1-5, with 8 bases that match TRBD1. V shed 4 bases and J 6 bases; nucleotides not matched to a gene: 8. Germline loops: CDR1 SGHAT, CDR2 FQNNGV. This CDR3 has 15 amino acids. This chain's CDR3 is CASSSGQGAGQPQHF. The CDR3 nucleotides read TGTGCCAGCAGCTCAGGACAGGGAGCAGGTCAGCCCCAGCATTTT.

In its sample, this clone was seen a few times. V usage is TRBV5-1 and J usage is TRBJ1-1, with D tentatively TRBD1 (6 bases). This CDR3 comprises 15 residues. Germline V gene sequence: CDR1 SGHRS, CDR2 YFSETQ. Trimming removed 2 bases from V and 2 bases from J, with 13 bases in between. In DNA, the CDR3 is TGCGCCAGCAGCTTCGCAGGGGTCCCTAACACTGAAGCTTTCTTT. Translated: CASSFAGVPNTEAFF.

The CDR3 region is CASSWGQGANGELFF. CDR3 in DNA: TGTGCCAGCAGTTGGGGACAGGGGGCGAACGGGGAGCTGTTTTTT. The chain carries TRBV6-6 and TRBJ2-2; 12 nucleotides align to TRBD1. Losses at the gene ends were 4 bases for V and 7 bases for J; bases not matched to a gene: 4. This CDR3 comprises 15 residues. CDR1 is MNHNY, CDR2 SVGAGI, per germline (reference sequence).

The J gene is TRBJ2-5, the V gene TRBV11-2; D ambiguous. Germline-derived CDR1 and CDR2 are SGHAT and FQNNGV. V was clipped by 3 bases and J by 3 bases, with 11 bases between them. The CDR3 runs to 14 residues. In DNA form, the CDR3 reads TGTGCCAGCAGCTTCGGTTGGTCCGAAGAGACCCAGTACTTC. It encodes CASSFGWSEETQYF.

The chain recombines TRBV4-1 with TRBJ2-2, with 7 bases matching TRBD1. The V and J ends lost 2 bases and 2 bases, in that order; junction bases with no gene match: 8. CDR3 size: 17 residues. Germline V gene sequence: CDR1 MGHRA, CDR2 YSYEKL. The CDR3 region has the DNA TGCGCCAGCAGCCAACTTACAGGGGCGCCTAACACCGGGGAGCTGTTTTTT. Its protein product is CASSQLTGAPNTGELFF.

This clone was seen once. The chain has TRBV9 and TRBJ1-2, with no clear D. V lost 0 bases and J lost 5, with 11 bases in between. CDR3 length: 14 amino acids. Looked up from germline, CDR1 is SGDLS and CDR2 is YYNGEE. CDR3 DNA: TGTGCCAGCAGCGTAGGGGCAGTCGGATATGGCTACACCTTC. Protein: CASSVGAVGYGYTF.

The chain is built from TRBV29-1 and TRBJ2-1, with 11 nucleotides matching TRBD1. The germline V gene encodes CDR1 SQVTM and CDR2 ANQGSEA. J was trimmed by 3 bases and V by 0 bases; bases with no gene match: 7. The CDR3 covers 17 residues. In DNA form, the CDR3 reads TGCAGCGTTGAAGATCCGACCGGGACAGGGGGCTACAATGAGCAGTTCTTC. Its protein is CSVEDPTGTGGYNEQFF.

This clone was detected once. The chain is built from TRBV2 and TRBJ2-1, with TRBD1 identical over 7 bases. V lost 5 bases to trimming and J lost 3 bases; unmatched junction nucleotides: 1. There are 13 residues in the CDR3. Germline V lookup: CDR1 SNHLY, CDR2 FYNNEI. The CDR3 DNA sequence: TGTGCCAGCAGTAGACAGGGCTACAATGAGCAGTTCTTC. The encoded protein is CASSRQGYNEQFF.

The rearrangement uses TRBV19 and TRBJ1-1, with D maybe TRBD1 (6 bases). Germline assignment: CDR1 LNHDA and CDR2 SQIVND (reference sequence). Trimming pared 3 bases from V and 8 bases from J, leaving 19 bases between. The CDR3 consists of 15 residues. In DNA form, the CDR3 reads TGTGCCAGTAGTATCCCCACGGGGGGCGCCCCCGAAGCTTTCTTT. Its protein is CASSIPTGGAPEAFF.

The chain joins TRBV7-2 to TRBJ2-5; D is uncertain. Looked up from germline, CDR1 is SGHTA and CDR2 is FQGNSA. The length of the CDR3 is 14 residues. Trimming shortened V by 5 bases and J by 5 bases, and 15 bases separated the two germline ends. CDR3 region: CASSRQASEETQYF. DNA of the CDR3: TGTGCCAGCAGCCGGCAAGCGAGTGAGGAGACCCAGTACTTC.

This clone was counted a few times. The V and J genes are TRBV14 and TRBJ1-1; 7 bases agree with TRBD1. The CDR3 runs to 13 residues. The V gene's germline CDR1 is SGHDN and CDR2 FVKESK. The ends lost 1 base at V and 9 bases at J; junction bases unmatched: 5. CDR3 loop: CASSQVGQAKAFF. CDR3 in DNA: TGTGCCAGCAGCCAAGTCGGACAGGCGAAAGCTTTCTTT.

The rearrangement joins TRBV6-6 to TRBJ2-7; TRBD1 aligns across 10 bases. Losses at the gene ends were 6 bases for V and 2 bases for J; bases not matched to a gene: 7. Germline CDR1 and CDR2: MNHNY and SVGAGI (reference sequence). The CDR3 totals 15 residues. The CDR3, as DNA: TGTGCCAGCAGAGAGCCGGGACAGGGGACCTACGAGCAGTACTTC. It is translated as CASREPGQGTYEQYF.

This chain links TRBV30 with TRBJ2-5; 13 bases match TRBD2. The CDR3 loop spans 15 amino acids. Germline CDR1 is GTSNPN and CDR2 is SVGIG (reference sequence). V shed 3 bases and J 5 bases; nucleotides not matched to a gene: 6. The CDR3 DNA reads as TGTGCCTGGAGACGGACTAGCGGGAGCCGGGAGACCCAGTACTTC. Protein sequence: CAWRRTSGSRETQYF.

The chain combines TRBV7-3 with TRBJ1-2; 7 nucleotides agree with TRBD1. Unmatched junction bases numbered 14, after V lost 2 bases and J lost 5 bases. The CDR3 is 17 amino acids. Germline CDR1 reads SGHTA; CDR2 reads FQGTGA. The CDR3 region has the DNA TGTGCCAGCAGCTTAGGAGTCCCGGAGGGGGCGACGTATGGCTACACCTTC. This sequence encodes CASSLGVPEGATYGYTF. The full variable domain, its missing parts supplied by reference TRBV7-3 and TRBJ1-2, is GAGVSQTPSNKVTEKGKYVELRCDPISGHTALYWYRQSLGQGPEFLIYFQGTGAADDSGLPNDRFFAVRPEGSVSTLKIQRTERGDSAVYLCASSLGVPEGATYGYTFGSGTRLTVV.

The table lists this clone with a few counts. V gene TRBV4-1 combines with J gene TRBJ2-3; 14 bases align to TRBD2. The V segment lost 4 bases and the J segment 4 bases; nucleotides outside the gene matches: 13. Germline-derived CDR1 and CDR2 are MGHRA and YSYEKL. The CDR3 loop spans 19 amino acids. The CDR3 nucleotides read TGCGCCAGCAGCCCTCGGACTAGCGGGGGGCCACGGCCGCCAGATACGCAGTATTTT. It specifies CASSPRTSGGPRPPDTQYF.

The chain couples TRBV9 to TRBJ2-7, with TRBD2 identical over 9 bases. The CDR3 is made up of 14 amino acids. Germline values: CDR1 SGDLS, CDR2 YYNGEE. V trimming: 0 bases; J trimming: 5 bases; junction bases outside the gene matches: 3. The CDR3 coding sequence is TGTGCCAGCAGCGTAGGTAGCGGGAGTAACGAGCAGTACTTC. The encoded protein is CASSVGSGSNEQYF.

The chain links TRBV27 to TRBJ1-5, with TRBD1 as a possible D gene (6 bases). The germline V and J ends were trimmed by 2 bases and 15 bases, with 26 bases remaining between them. CDR1 and CDR2 from the germline V gene are MNHEY and SMNVEV (reference sequence). The CDR3 is 16 residues long. The CDR3 sequence: CASSLSAVPAGGGGHF. The CDR3 DNA follows: TGTGCCAGCAGTTTAAGTGCGGTACCGGCTGGGGGGGGCGGGCATTTT.

This clone was counted a single time. The chain joins TRBV7-2 to TRBJ2-5, with TRBD1 matching over 7 bases. Per germline, CDR1 SGHTA and CDR2 FQGNSA. This CDR3 is 14 amino acids long. Losses at the gene ends were 5 bases for V and 2 bases for J; bases not matched to a gene: 5. The chain's CDR3 is CASSPNRGQETQYF. The CDR3 DNA reads as TGTGCCAGCAGCCCCAACAGGGGACAAGAGACCCAGTACTTC. The variable domain in full, with the rest retrieved from reference TRBV7-2 and TRBJ2-5, is GAGVSQSPSNKVTEKGKDVELRCDPISGHTALYWYRQSLGQGLEFLIYFQGNSAPDKSGLPSDRFSAERTGGSVSTLTIQRTQQEDSAVYLCASSPNRGQETQYFGPGTRLLVL.

This clone was picked up one time. The rearrangement links TRBV7-6 to TRBJ2-3; 8 bases map to TRBD1. Germline values: CDR1 SGHVS, CDR2 FNYEAQ. With V trimmed by 5 bases and J by 4 bases, 5 bases remained unmatched. CDR3 length: 14 amino acids. The DNA for the CDR3 is TGTGCCAGCAGCGGACCAGGGGGCCCAGATACGCAGTATTTT. Its translation is CASSGPGGPDTQYF.

The V gene is TRBV19, the J gene TRBJ1-1; D remains unclear. Trimming took off 0 bases at V and 2 bases at J, with 4 bases between the two ends. CDR3 length: 13 residues. The germline V gene encodes CDR1 LNHDA and CDR2 SQIVND (reference sequence). The CDR3 nucleotides are TGTGCCAGTAGTATAGACCCAAACACTGAAGCTTTCTTT. Protein product: CASSIDPNTEAFF.